The 19 T cell receptor beta chains below were found in one sample sequenced in a study of blood T cell repertoires in COVID-19. Assay used: immunoSEQ multiplex PCR; TCRdb lists only in-frame clones, some missing. The table includes about 290,000 clones, approximately 80% detected once. Sequenced material: peripheral blood. The receptors were gathered from a woman aged 45 to 65 with active or convalescent COVID-19.

This clone occurred a few times. The chain employs TRBV6-5 and TRBJ2-7; tentative D call: TRBD1 (6 bases). The germline V gene encodes CDR1 MNHEY and CDR2 SVGAGI. Between the trimmed V and J ends, which lost 0 bases and 0 bases, there was a span of 6 bases. This CDR3 contains 14 residues. CDR3 region: CASSYSGGSYEQYF. The CDR3 bases are TGTGCCAGCAGTTACTCAGGGGGCTCCTACGAGCAGTACTTC.

This clone has just one count. The chain combines TRBV5-4 with TRBJ2-5; no firm D call. The CDR3 covers 14 residues. V lost 0 bases and J lost 3, with 9 bases in between. Per germline, CDR1 SGHNT and CDR2 YYREEE (reference sequence). CDR3 sequence: CASSLVSTEETQYF. CDR3 nucleotide sequence: TGTGCCAGCAGCTTGGTTAGTACGGAAGAGACCCAGTACTTC. The whole variable domain, remainder taken from reference TRBV5-4 and TRBJ2-5, is ETGVTQSPTHLIKTRGQQVTLRCSSQSGHNTVSWYQQALGQGPQFIFQYYREEENGRGNFPPRFSGLQFPNYSSELNVNALELDDSALYLCASSLVSTEETQYFGPGTRLLVL.

J is TRBJ1-2 and V is TRBV4-2, with D hard to call. The CDR3 has 13 amino acids. V was pared by 5 bases and J by 9 bases, with 16 bases between. Looked up from germline, CDR1 is LGHNA and CDR2 is YNFKEQ. CDR3 residues: CASSDSAESSYTF. The CDR3 DNA reads as TGTGCCAGCAGCGACTCGGCGGAGTCTAGCTACACCTTC.

The J gene is TRBJ2-1, the V gene TRBV11-3; D not resolved. The CDR3 consists of 13 residues. Between the trimmed V and J ends, which lost 2 bases and 5 bases, there was a span of 7 bases. Germline V gene data show CDR1 as SGHNT and CDR2 as YENEEA. CDR3 sequence: CASSLRQNNEQFF. The CDR3 DNA follows: TGTGCCAGCAGCTTACGACAAAACAATGAGCAGTTCTTC.

The rearrangement uses TRBV30 and TRBJ1-1; 7 bases fit TRBD1. The CDR3 contains 13 residues. Germline trimming cut 7 bases from V and 0 bases from J; bases unmatched to any gene: 5. Germline loops: CDR1 GTSNPN, CDR2 SVGIG (reference sequence). The CDR3 spells CASKTGMNTEAFF. As DNA, the CDR3 is TGTGCCTCCAAGACAGGGATGAACACTGAAGCTTTCTTT.

A few counts support this clone. The chain combines TRBV5-1 with TRBJ2-6; tentative D call: TRBD1 (6 bases). Germline CDR1 and CDR2: SGHRS and YFSETQ. The CDR3 is 15 residues long. V was pared by 2 bases and J by 2 bases, with 8 bases between. CDR3 region: CASSFTGTGANVLTF. In DNA, the CDR3 is TGCGCCAGCAGCTTTACAGGGACTGGGGCCAACGTCCTGACTTTC.

The genes are TRBV14 and TRBJ2-1; possibly TRBD2 for D (6 bases). The CDR3 contains 15 residues. CDR1 and CDR2 (germline): SGHDN, FVKESK. V gave up 0 bases and J gave up 10 bases, with 16 bases separating them. The CDR3 protein is CASSQDLVGGIEQFF. The CDR3 DNA follows: TGTGCCAGCAGCCAAGACTTGGTAGGAGGGATCGAGCAGTTCTTC.

This chain joins TRBV6-5 and TRBJ2-1; 7 bases fit TRBD1. J was trimmed by 10 bases and V by 4 bases; bases with no gene match: 13. Germline CDR1 reads MNHEY; CDR2 reads SVGAGI. This CDR3 contains 15 residues. CDR3 in DNA: TGTGCCAGCAGTTCCGCCCGGACAGGAGATCGAGAGCAGTTCTTC. Amino acid sequence: CASSSARTGDREQFF.

The chain carries TRBV27 and TRBJ2-1; TRBD2 matches 7 bases. Germline V gene lookup returns CDR1 MNHEY and CDR2 SMNVEV (reference sequence). The CDR3 sequence is 11 residues long. Trimming at V came to 7 bases and at J to 10 bases, leaving 4 bases not matched to a gene. CDR3 coding DNA: TGTGCCAGCACCCGGGGGGTAGAGCAGTTCTTC. Translating it yields CASTRGVEQFF.

The chain couples TRBV6-4 to TRBJ2-2, with TRBD1 identical over 8 bases. After removal of 6 bases from V and 1 base from J, the junction contained 4 bases not matched to a gene. The length of the CDR3 is 15 residues. Germline assignment: CDR1 MRHNA and CDR2 SNTAGT. The CDR3 sequence: CASSAGTGNTGELFF. DNA for the CDR3: TGTGCCAGCAGCGCGGGGACAGGGAACACCGGGGAGCTGTTTTTT.

The V call is TRBV5-1, the J call TRBJ2-6, with a weak D call TRBD1 (6 bases). The CDR3 consists of 19 residues. Trimming removed 2 bases at V and 5 bases at J, with 23 bases between. CDR1 is SGHRS and CDR2 is YFSETQ in the germline V gene. The CDR3 is CASSFLFLGAESRANVLTF. The CDR3 region has the DNA TGCGCCAGCAGCTTTCTCTTTTTGGGGGCTGAGAGTAGGGCCAACGTCCTGACTTTC.

The rearrangement uses TRBV7-8 and TRBJ2-6, with 11 bases aligning to TRBD1. Unmatched junction bases numbered 7, after V lost 4 bases and J lost 2 bases. The CDR3 totals 18 residues. The germline V gene encodes CDR1 SGHVS and CDR2 FQNEAQ. CDR3: CASSYGGQGAPGANVLTF. CDR3 DNA: TGTGCCAGCAGCTATGGCGGACAGGGGGCGCCTGGGGCCAACGTCCTGACTTTC. The variable domain in full, completed from reference TRBV7-8 and TRBJ2-6, reads GAGVSQSPRYKVAKRGQDVALRCDPISGHVSLFWYQQALGQGPEFLTYFQNEAQLDKSGLPSDRFFAERPEGSVSTLKIQRTQQEDSAVYLCASSYGGQGAPGANVLTFGAGSRLTVL.

The genes are TRBV5-1 and TRBJ1-3; 9 bases agree with TRBD1. Germline V lookup: CDR1 SGHRS, CDR2 YFSETQ. J lost 3 bases, V lost 4 bases, and 5 bases had no gene match. This CDR3 comprises 15 residues. The CDR3 sequence is CASSPQGASGNTIYF. The CDR3 DNA reads as TGCGCCAGCAGCCCACAGGGGGCTAGTGGAAACACCATATATTTT.

The V and J genes are TRBV5-1 and TRBJ2-7; D ambiguous. Looked up from germline, CDR1 is SGHRS and CDR2 is YFSETQ. This CDR3 contains 15 residues. V lost 0 bases and J 5 bases, leaving 15 bases between the germline ends. The CDR3 sequence is CASSLANSHVNEQYF. The CDR3 DNA follows: TGCGCCAGCAGCTTGGCTAACTCCCACGTGAACGAGCAGTACTTC.

This clone was observed a single time. This rearrangement joins TRBV10-2 to TRBJ1-2; the match to TRBD1 covers 7 bases. Germline loops: CDR1 WSHSY, CDR2 SAAADI. The CDR3 spans 14 residues. J lost 8 bases, V lost 2 bases, and 8 bases had no gene match. Here the CDR3 DNA reads TGCGCCAGCAGTGAGGGGCACAGGGGAGGCGGCTACACCTTC. This translates into CASSEGHRGGGYTF.

A single count supports this clone. The V call is TRBV19, the J call TRBJ1-3; 9 bases agree with TRBD1. The CDR3 contains 16 residues. With 6 bases clipped from V and 6 bases from J, the junction kept 12 bases outside the gene matches. CDR1 is LNHDA and CDR2 is SQIVND in the germline V gene (reference sequence). The CDR3 bases are TGTGCCAGTAGCCTACTACGGAGGACAGGGGCAAACACCATATATTTT. Protein: CASSLLRRTGANTIYF.

The chain combines TRBV18 with TRBJ2-1; 7 bases match TRBD1. With 3 bases clipped from V and 5 bases from J, the junction kept 10 bases outside the gene matches. Per germline, CDR1 KGHSH and CDR2 LQKENI. The CDR3 consists of 16 residues. CDR3 loop: CASSPLGGRRNNEQFF. As DNA, the CDR3 is TGTGCCAGCTCACCTCTAGGGGGCCGGCGAAACAATGAGCAGTTCTTC.

V gene TRBV19 combines with J gene TRBJ2-1, with D perhaps TRBD1 (5 bases). The CDR3 is 12 residues long. Deletions cut 5 bases from V and 7 bases from J, with 9 bases between. CDR1 and CDR2 (germline): LNHDA, SQIVND (reference sequence). CDR3 in DNA: TGTGCCAGTAGTCCCCCAGGGAATGAGCAGTTCTTC. Amino acids: CASSPPGNEQFF.

This chain joins TRBV28 and TRBJ1-1; no definite D call. Between the trimmed V and J ends, which lost 3 bases and 1 base, there was a span of 6 bases. In germline, CDR1 is MDHEN, CDR2 SYDVKM. This CDR3 contains 13 residues. The CDR3 spells CASSFRWNTEAFF. The CDR3 nucleotides read TGTGCCAGCAGTTTTCGGTGGAACACTGAAGCTTTCTTT.